The 3 T cell receptor beta chains below were found in one sample sequenced in a study of blood T cell repertoires in COVID-19. Sequencing was performed with immunoSEQ multiplex PCR; in TCRdb, only in-frame clones are kept and a portion is missing. The table lists around 320,000 clones, almost 85% of them singletons. Material: peripheral blood. These receptors were obtained from a human donor in a cohort sampled during active COVID-19.

This clone was observed once. V and J are TRBV11-2 and TRBJ2-3; 7 nucleotides match TRBD2. V was clipped by 0 bases and J by 3 bases; unmatched bases: 12. This CDR3 is 18 amino acids long. The V gene's germline CDR1 is SGHAT and CDR2 FQNNGV. CDR3 DNA sequence: TGTGCCAGCAGCTTAGAAAGTCGTCGGGGGGATCGGACAGATACGCAGTATTTT. This encodes CASSLESRRGDRTDTQYF. Looking up the rest from reference TRBV11-2 and TRBJ2-3 gives the full variable domain: EAGVAQSPRYKIIEKRQSVAFWCNPISGHATLYWYQQILGQGPKLLIQFQNNGVVDDSQLPKDRFSAERLKGVDSTLKIQPAKLEDSAVYLCASSLESRRGDRTDTQYFGPGTRLTVL.

V and J are TRBV20-1 and TRBJ2-1; perhaps TRBD1 as D (5 bases). The CDR3 loop spans 10 amino acids. The V and J ends lost 6 bases and 7 bases respectively, with 7 bases between them. CDR1 is DFQATT and CDR2 is SNEGSKA in the germline V gene (reference sequence). The CDR3, as DNA: TGCAGTGCCAAGGGGAATGAGCAGTTCTTC. Residues: CSAKGNEQFF.

The V call is TRBV19, the J call TRBJ1-6; a weak D match, TRBD1 (6 bases). The CDR3 totals 15 residues. V lost 4 bases, J lost 3 bases, and 10 bases lay in between. CDR1 is LNHDA and CDR2 is SQIVND in the germline V gene (reference sequence). As DNA, the CDR3 is TGTGCCAGTAGTAACCCACAGGGCTATAATTCACCCCTCCACTTT. It encodes CASSNPQGYNSPLHF.